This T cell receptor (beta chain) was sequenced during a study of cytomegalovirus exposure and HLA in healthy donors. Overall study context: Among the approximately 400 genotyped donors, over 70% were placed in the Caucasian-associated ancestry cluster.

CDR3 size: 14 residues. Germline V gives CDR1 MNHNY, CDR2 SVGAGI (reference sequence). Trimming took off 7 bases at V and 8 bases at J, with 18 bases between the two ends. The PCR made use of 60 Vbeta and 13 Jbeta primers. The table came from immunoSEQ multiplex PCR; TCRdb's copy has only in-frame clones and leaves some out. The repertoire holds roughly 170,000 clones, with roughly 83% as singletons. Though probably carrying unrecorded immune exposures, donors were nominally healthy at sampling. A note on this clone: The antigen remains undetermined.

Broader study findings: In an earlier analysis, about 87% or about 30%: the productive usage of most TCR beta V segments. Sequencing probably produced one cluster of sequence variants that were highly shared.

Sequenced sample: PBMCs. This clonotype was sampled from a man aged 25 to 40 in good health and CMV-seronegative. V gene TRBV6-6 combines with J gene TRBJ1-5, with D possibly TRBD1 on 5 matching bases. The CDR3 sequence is CASTSVRGIEPQHF. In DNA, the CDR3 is TGTGCCAGCACTTCAGTGCGGGGCATCGAGCCCCAGCATTTT.